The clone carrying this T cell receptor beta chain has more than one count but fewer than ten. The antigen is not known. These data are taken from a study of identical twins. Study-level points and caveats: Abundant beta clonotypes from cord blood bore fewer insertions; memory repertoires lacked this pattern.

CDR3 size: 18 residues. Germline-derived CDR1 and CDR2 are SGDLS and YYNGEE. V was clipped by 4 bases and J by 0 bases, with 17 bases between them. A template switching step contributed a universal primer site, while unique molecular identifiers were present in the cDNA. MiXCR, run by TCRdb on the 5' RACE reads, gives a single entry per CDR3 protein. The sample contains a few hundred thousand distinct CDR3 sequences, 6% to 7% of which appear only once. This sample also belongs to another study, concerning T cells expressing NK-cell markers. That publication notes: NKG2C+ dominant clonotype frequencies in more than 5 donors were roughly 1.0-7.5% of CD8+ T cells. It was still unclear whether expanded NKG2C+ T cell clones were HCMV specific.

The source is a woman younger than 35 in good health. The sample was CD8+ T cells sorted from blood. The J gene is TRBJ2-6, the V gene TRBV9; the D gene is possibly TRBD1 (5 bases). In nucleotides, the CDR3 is TGTGCCAGCAGCTCCATGGGTGACAGTGACTCTGGGGCCAACGTCCTGACTTTC. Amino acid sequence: CASSSMGDSDSGANVLTF. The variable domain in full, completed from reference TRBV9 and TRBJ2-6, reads DSGVTQTPKHLITATGQRVTLRCSPRSGDLSVYWYQQSLDQGLQFLIQYYNGEERAKGNILERFSAQQFPDLHSELNLSSLELGDSALYFCASSSMGDSDSGANVLTFGAGSRLTVL.